This TCR beta chain was recovered during a study of blood T cells in healthy people across ages. Findings and limits, study-wide: TCR beta diversity tracked closely with naive T cell percentage.

Deletions cut 6 bases from V and 9 bases from J, with 18 bases between. Germline lookup yields CDR1 SEHNR and CDR2 FQNEAQ (reference sequence). CDR3 length: 15 residues. A J-beta primer mix and a sample-barcoded 5' primer were used in a second PCR of roughly 6 to 11 cycles. TCRdb re-derived calls from the 5' RACE reads in MiXCR, one entry per CDR3 protein. The sample lists approximately 700,000 distinct CDR3 sequences, about 30% occurring once. About this clonotype itself: Its antigen is not identified.

Per-sample PBMC isolation yielded at least 6 million cells. The sequenced sample consisted of blood. This clonotype was sampled from a woman older than 75 in good health. The chain is built from TRBV7-9 and TRBJ1-6, with D perhaps matching TRBD1 (5 bases). The CDR3 nucleotides are TGTGCCAGCAGGCCAATTCAGGGAGAGGCTTCACCCCTCCACTTT. It translates to CASRPIQGEASPLHF.